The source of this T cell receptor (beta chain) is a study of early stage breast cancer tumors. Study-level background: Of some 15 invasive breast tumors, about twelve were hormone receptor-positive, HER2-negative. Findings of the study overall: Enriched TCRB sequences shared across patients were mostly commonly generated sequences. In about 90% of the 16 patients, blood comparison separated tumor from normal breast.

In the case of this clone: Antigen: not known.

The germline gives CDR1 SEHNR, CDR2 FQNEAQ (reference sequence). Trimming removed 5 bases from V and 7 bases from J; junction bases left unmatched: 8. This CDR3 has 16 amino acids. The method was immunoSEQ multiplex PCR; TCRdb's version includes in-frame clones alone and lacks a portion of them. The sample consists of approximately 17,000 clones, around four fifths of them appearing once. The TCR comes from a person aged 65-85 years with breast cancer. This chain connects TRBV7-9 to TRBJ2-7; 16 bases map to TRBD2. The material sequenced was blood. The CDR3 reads CASSQGTSGGAGEQYF. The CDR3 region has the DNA TGTGCCAGCAGCCAAGGGACTAGCGGGGGGGCTGGGGAGCAGTACTTC.